The source of this T cell receptor beta chain is a study of shared T cell receptors in the human thymus. The V end lost 1 base, the J end lost 4 bases, and 11 bases lay between the germline ends. CDR3 length: 15 amino acids. CDR1 is SGHAT, CDR2 FQNNGV, per germline. Profiling relied on immunoSEQ multiplex PCR, and the TCRdb table lists in-frame clones only, not all of them. There are 630,000 or so clones in the sample; around 87% occur only once, and more than 0.009% lies in the top ten. The same data also contributed to another study, on human thymus T cells. That work contributes: Thymus specimens were resections from corrective heart surgery. A high degree of thymic repertoire overlap among unrelated individuals was reported in related research.

This sequence joins TRBV11-2 and TRBJ2-1, with a possible D match to TRBD2 (5 bases). The origin of this receptor is a boy in the first two years of life with a congenital heart defect. Sequencing input: thymocytes. The CDR3 sequence: CASSLAGGSYNEQFF. The CDR3 DNA is TGTGCCAGCAGCTTAGCTGGAGGTTCGTACAATGAGCAGTTCTTC.